This T cell receptor (beta chain) was profiled in a study of shared clonotypes between healthy human individuals (dated by TCRdb to about 2020). Background on the whole study: The cohort included a few men and a couple of women between 18 and 49 years of age. To increase sequencing depth and limit assay-specific biases, TCR repertoire library preparation and sequencing were carried out by different laboratories using diverse techniques. Blood TCR repertoires of several healthy adults were deeply sequenced to estimate repertoire size and the extent of clonotype sharing between individuals. For each donor, three plates each were used for CD4 naive and CD4 memory, two plates were used for CD8 naive, and one plate was used for CD8 memory. Each donor's leukapheresis produced roughly between roughly 0.85 and 10 billion PBMCs. The research as a whole found: Compared with non-shared clonotypes, clonotypes shared by all four sorted-subset donors had higher generation probabilities. Sharing across a handful of donors was observed for around 5% of naive CD4, about 3.2% of naive CD8, about 2.5% of memory CD4, and about 0.4% of memory CD8 clonotypes. Rarefaction of sorted-subset datasets indicated incomplete sequencing despite the large sequencing depth. Only blood was sampled, and tissue TCR repertoires likely differ from those in blood. Because the study included a small number of donors, the genetic and exposure-history diversity represented was limited. Pairwise subsampling indicated that sequencing depth was expected to affect the degree of clonotype sharing among donors. Naive subsets generally had larger estimated clonotype richness than memory subsets did.

The donors were healthy, HIV-negative adults with no recently reported acute infections or vaccinations. Every donor was a Caucasian adult living in Nashville, Tennessee, USA. CD4+ T cells were enriched through magnetic negative selection, after which naive cells were positively selected on CD45RA and the remaining negative fraction served as the memory subset. Blood was obtained by leukapheresis, after which PBMCs were separated by Ficoll-Histopaque density gradient centrifugation and cryopreserved in liquid nitrogen vapor phase. Analytical flow cytometry was used to check the purity and quantity of every magnetically sorted T cell population. Each sorted fraction had its genomic DNA isolated and then quantified by UV absorbance on a Nanodrop 2000c. Using the deep immunoSEQ assay, TCR CDR3 regions were amplified from genomic DNA by multiplex PCR. For each cell subset, the extracted genomic DNA was distributed evenly across all wells of several immunoSEQ 96-well plates, and each plate served as one replicate. For sorted subsets, each replicate PCR was loaded with approximately 0.2 ug genomic DNA, equivalent to approximately 27,000 T cell genomes. Purified libraries were measured with a Qubit 3.0 fluorometer, size-checked on a Bioanalyzer 2100, and measured again with the KAPA Library Quantification kit. Each immunoSEQ 96-well plate was sequenced on its own single-read 150-cycle Illumina NextSeq 550 flow cell. Regarding the original processing steps: Because the immunoSEQ output included only junctional sequences and no quality scores, the filtering could not be the same as the filtering used for full-length reads. To assign V/J genes and CDR3, sequences were annotated against IMGT germline references using PyIR, a Python wrapper for IgBLAST v1.9. Reads were removed for weak V/J assignments (E-value above 1e-6), missing CDR3, stop codons, out-of-frame junctions, or ambiguous translated residues. A V3J clonotype was defined by an identical inferred V gene, J gene, and CDR3 amino acid sequence. To compute the percentage overlap between repertoires, the number of shared unique clonotypes was divided by the size of the smaller repertoire. Three approaches were used to assess repertoire richness: RTK rarefaction, the Chao1 estimator, and Recon v2.1 estimates of unobserved clonotypes. OLGA was used to compute generation probabilities for all TCRbeta clonotypes that the gDNA method yielded from a handful of donors. What TCRdb holds here is the immuneACCESS table cut down to in-frame rearrangements. Part of the clones is not present; checked against another copy, under half of the missing clones reflect an unresolved V gene, and the others are unexplained. Clone size and V and J calls were adopted from that table, with D and trimming inferred from the DNA. In this sample the table shows a few million clones, around nine tenths of which occur a single time. In total, the top ten clones hold more than 0.12% of the sample.

For CDR1 and CDR2, the germline V gene lists SGHAT and FQNNGV. V is shortened by 3 bases, J by 7 bases, and the region joining them spans 13 bases. The CDR3 contains 15 residues, cysteine and phenylalanine counted. CDR3 DNA only is kept here, 45 bases in frame from base 1. Regarding this clone: Its cognate antigen has yet to be identified. It has no much larger one-base neighbor in the sample; base qualities were not kept.

The TCR originated in a man aged 18 to 30 in good health. Sequenced material: naive CD4+ T cells sorted from blood. The sample's cell subset or site label, decoded: CD45RA+ positively selected. Recombination joined TRBV11-2 with TRBJ1-6; TRBD1 could be the D gene, as 5 bases match. This receptor carries the CDR3 CASSFLAGQNSPLHF. The DNA is as follows: TGTGCCAGCAGCTTCCTCGCAGGGCAGAATTCACCCCTCCACTTT.